Sequencing of this TCR beta chain was carried out in a study of T cell responses to AZD1222 COVID-19 vaccine. Findings and caveats of the study: AZD1222 recipients seropositive at baseline numbered only six or seven. It was only after the peak T cell response that any repertoires were sampled. Spike was spanned by vaccine-associated CD4 TCRs, which were dominant at 160-218 and 743-854.

The CDR3 length is 15 residues. With 2 bases removed from V and 5 bases from J, the gap between germline ends came to 15 bases. CDR1 is MDHEN, CDR2 SYDVKM, per germline. Clones were sequenced by immunoSEQ multiplex PCR, and TCRdb holds only the in-frame ones, with some missing. The table lists some 110,000 clones, more than 75% of them singletons. This clone was observed a few times. As yet, its antigen is unknown. This chain connects TRBV28 to TRBJ1-2, with no clear D. Here the sequenced sample was peripheral blood, taken 28 days after the second AZD1222 dose. The receptor comes from an adult who received the AZD1222 COVID-19 vaccine. In DNA form, the CDR3 reads TGTGCCAGCAGTTTAAGCCTCAACAAGCGGTATGGCTACACCTTC. Its translation: CASSLSLNKRYGYTF.